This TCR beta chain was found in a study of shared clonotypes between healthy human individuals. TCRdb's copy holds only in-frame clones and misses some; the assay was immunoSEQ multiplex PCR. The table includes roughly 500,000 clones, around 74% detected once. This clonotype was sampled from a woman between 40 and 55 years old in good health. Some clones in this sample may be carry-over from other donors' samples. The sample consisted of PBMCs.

CDR3 sequence reads: CASGTGTSVQETQYF. CDR3 DNA: TGCGCCAGCGGTACCGGGACTAGCGTTCAAGAGACCCAGTACTTC. The chain recombines TRBV5-1 with TRBJ2-5, with 10 bases fitting TRBD2. From germline, CDR1 is SGHRS and CDR2 YFSETQ. CDR3 size: 15 residues. V lost 7 bases to trimming and J lost 2 bases; unmatched junction nucleotides: 8. Full variable domain (missing parts from reference TRBV5-1 and TRBJ2-5): KAGVTQTPRYLIKTRGQQVTLSCSPISGHRSVSWYQQTPGQGLQFLFEYFSETQRNKGNFPGRFSGRQFSNSRSEMNVSTLELGDSALYLCASGTGTSVQETQYFGPGTRLLVL.